This T cell receptor beta chain was documented in a study of blood T cell repertoires in COVID-19. Looking at the study overall: COVID-19 samples collected from the United States, Italy and Spain covered acute and convalescent phases. Nucleic acid was either cDNA or gDNA, and it came from T cells, B-cell-depleted T cells, or PBMCs.

Seattle patient enrollment occurred during active infection, with longitudinal follow-up thereafter. In this sample, this clone turned up once. In the authors' workflow: Estimation of nucleated cell counts relied on the amplification of reference gene primers. The protocol was immunoSEQ multiplex PCR, while the TCRdb copy is restricted to in-frame clones and leaves out a portion. The D gene and trimming were derived from the DNA, and the V and J assignments and clone size from that table. The sample contains about 170,000 clones, over 80% of which appear only once. The germline V and J ends were trimmed by 3 bases and 5 bases, with 11 bases remaining between them. The CDR3 covers 14 residues. CDR1 and CDR2 (germline): MNHEY, SMNVEV (reference sequence).

Sequenced input: peripheral blood. The chain employs TRBV27 and TRBJ1-5; weak D call: TRBD1 (5 bases). This receptor was identified in a man younger than 40 with COVID-19, enrolled during active disease. The CDR3 loop is CASSLSGYDQPQHF. In nucleotides, the CDR3 is TGTGCCAGCAGTTTGTCAGGGTACGATCAGCCCCAGCATTTT.